These 16 T cell receptor beta chains share one sample of origin, sequenced in a study of human T cells and chemical hapten exposure. The time point: patch test 2, 6 weeks after DPC sensitization. Treatment reported: therapeutic diphenylcyclopropenone sensitization with weekly scalp DPC. TCRdb itself ran the RACE reads through MiXCR, one entry per CDR3 protein. The sample lists 360,000 or so distinct CDR3 sequences, 6% to 7% occurring once. Sequencing used whole blood, obtained in connection with sensitization to the hapten diphenylcyclopropenone (DPC). The receptors were gathered from a woman in her late teens or twenties with alopecia areata. Some clones in this sample may be carry-over from other donors' samples.

The CDR3 sequence is CASSLGEIQTQYF. The DNA for the CDR3 is TGTGCCAGCAGTTTGGGGGAAATACAAACGCAGTATTTT. This sequence joins TRBV12-3 or TRBV12-4 and TRBJ2-3; D may be TRBD1 or TRBD2 (5 bases each). V was pared by 3 bases and J by 9 bases, with 13 bases between. The CDR3 is made up of 13 amino acids.

At least ten counts were recorded for this clonotype. The rearrangement links TRBV7-9 to TRBJ1-2; D gene unclear. Trimming took 6 bases from V and 8 from J, leaving 19 bases between them. The CDR3 has 14 amino acids. CDR1 is SEHNR and CDR2 is FQNEAQ in the germline V gene (reference sequence). Written as DNA, the CDR3 is TGTGCCAGCAGTCCGGTCCTACAGTCGGGCGGCTACACCTTC. It specifies CASSPVLQSGGYTF.

This clonotype was counted many times. The V and J genes are TRBV20-1 and TRBJ2-3, with a weak D call TRBD2 (6 bases). Germline V gene lookup returns CDR1 DFQATT and CDR2 SNEGSKA (reference sequence). Trimming removed 1 base at V and 0 bases at J, with 20 bases between. The CDR3 contains 18 residues. In nucleotides, the CDR3 is TGCAGTGCTAGAGTTTTCGTGTCTGGGACTCCGAGCACAGATACGCAGTATTTT. As protein: CSARVFVSGTPSTDTQYF.

The chain combines TRBV6-6 with TRBJ2-5; D is uncertain. CDR3 length equals 13 residues. Trimming left V 4 bases short and J 0 bases short, with 6 bases between. Germline V gene data show CDR1 as MNHNY and CDR2 as SVGAGI (reference sequence). The CDR3 DNA follows: TGTGCCAGCAGTTCACCTAACCAAGAGACCCAGTACTTC. It is translated as CASSSPNQETQYF.

This clonotype has just a few counts. The CDR3 region has the DNA TGTGCCAGCAGCCTAGACAGGGCTTACACTGAAGCTTTCTTT. Protein: CASSLDRAYTEAFF. This chain links TRBV6-5 with TRBJ1-1; 7 bases match TRBD1. CDR1 and CDR2 from the germline V gene are MNHEY and SVGAGI. V gave up 6 bases and J gave up 3 bases; unmatched junction bases: 7. This CDR3 contains 14 residues.

This clonotype has only a few counts. The chain uses TRBV12-3 or TRBV12-4 and TRBJ2-6; D gene ambiguous. The CDR3 is 15 amino acids. Between the trimmed V and J ends, which lost 5 bases and 0 bases, there was a span of 8 bases. CDR3 DNA sequence: TGTGCCAGCAGTCGGACGGACTCTGGGGCCAACGTCCTGACTTTC. Its protein product is CASSRTDSGANVLTF.

This clonotype has a count of ten or more. The chain carries TRBV6-2 or TRBV6-3 and TRBJ2-2, with D perhaps TRBD1 (5 bases). This CDR3 contains 19 residues. CDR1 and CDR2 (germline): MNHEY, SVGEGT. V was clipped by 1 base and J by 2 bases, with 20 bases between them. This chain's CDR3 is CASSYFLGETPPNTGELFF. Written as DNA, the CDR3 is TGTGCCAGCAGTTACTTTTTAGGGGAAACTCCTCCTAACACCGGGGAGCTGTTTTTT.

The J gene is TRBJ2-5, the V gene TRBV6-6; no firm D call. Trimming removed 0 bases from V and 0 bases from J, with 11 bases in between. The germline gives CDR1 MNHNY, CDR2 SVGAGI (reference sequence). The CDR3 loop spans 16 amino acids. The CDR3 loop reads CASSYSSVGYQETQYF. The DNA for the CDR3 is TGTGCCAGCAGTTACTCGTCAGTAGGCTACCAAGAGACCCAGTACTTC.

There are a few counts of this clonotype. This sequence joins TRBV6-5 and TRBJ2-3, with 14 bases that match TRBD2. The germline V gene has CDR1 MNHEY and CDR2 SVGAGI. The CDR3 has 16 amino acids. V shed 6 bases, J shed 9 bases, and the junction held 11 bases outside the gene matches. CDR3 sequence reads: CASRKPGLAGEGTQYF. CDR3 bases: TGTGCCAGCAGGAAACCGGGACTAGCGGGGGAAGGCACGCAGTATTTT.

Ten or more counts support this clonotype. This chain uses TRBV6-2 or TRBV6-3 with TRBJ2-2; TRBD1 aligns across 7 bases. V trimming: 6 bases; J trimming: 1 base; junction bases outside the gene matches: 2. Germline V gives CDR1 MNHEY, CDR2 SVGEGT. The length of the CDR3 is 14 residues. CDR3 bases: TGTGCCAGCAGGCGGACAGGGAACACCGGGGAGCTGTTTTTT. Translating it yields CASRRTGNTGELFF.

This clonotype occurred many times. This chain uses TRBV4-3 with TRBJ1-1; D is unclear. The CDR3 sequence is 14 residues long. The V and J ends lost 3 bases and 1 base respectively, with 9 bases between them. Germline assignment: CDR1 LGHNA and CDR2 YSLEER. Here the CDR3 DNA reads TGCGCCAGCAGCCAGTACCCAGGGAACACTGAAGCTTTCTTT. It yields the protein CASSQYPGNTEAFF.

The genes are TRBV4-1 and TRBJ1-4, with TRBD1 identical over 7 bases. Per germline, CDR1 MGHRA and CDR2 YSYEKL. CDR3 length: 15 amino acids. With V trimmed by 0 bases and J by 5 bases, 3 bases remained unmatched. The DNA for the CDR3 is TGCGCCAGCAGCCAAGAAGCGACAGGGAATGAAAAACTGTTTTTT. The encoded protein is CASSQEATGNEKLFF.

This clonotype showed up many times. The chain links TRBV7-9 to TRBJ1-5; the match to TRBD1 covers 8 bases. The CDR3 totals 15 residues. Germline V gives CDR1 SEHNR, CDR2 FQNEAQ (reference sequence). The V gene end was trimmed by 5 bases and the J gene end by 0 bases; junction bases not matched to a gene: 3. The CDR3 loop reads CASSATGDSNQPQHF. In nucleotides, the CDR3 is TGTGCCAGCAGCGCGACAGGGGATAGCAATCAGCCCCAGCATTTT.

This clonotype was observed a handful of times. The chain uses TRBV5-5 and TRBJ1-5; tentatively, D is TRBD1 (5 bases). Germline values: CDR1 SGHKS, CDR2 YYEKEE (reference sequence). Trimming removed 0 bases at V and 4 bases at J, with 11 bases between. The CDR3 sequence is 15 residues long. The CDR3 reads CASSLVGGENQPQHF. The CDR3 DNA reads TGTGCCAGCAGCTTGGTTGGAGGGGAGAATCAGCCCCAGCATTTT.

This chain links TRBV5-1 with TRBJ1-5; the match to TRBD1 covers 8 bases. Germline CDR1 is SGHRS and CDR2 is YFSETQ. V gave up 0 bases and J gave up 4 bases; unmatched junction bases: 6. The CDR3 loop spans 16 amino acids. As DNA, the CDR3 is TGCGCCAGCAGCTTGGGGGACAGGCCCTTGAATCAGCCCCAGCATTTT. Residues: CASSLGDRPLNQPQHF.

The CDR3 DNA follows: TGCGCCAGCAGCCAAGATTCCCCAACCTCTAGCACAGATACGCAGTATTTT. Encoded protein: CASSQDSPTSSTDTQYF. V is TRBV4-1 and J is TRBJ2-3; D remains unclear. Germline values: CDR1 MGHRA, CDR2 YSYEKL. The CDR3 runs to 17 residues. V was shortened by 0 bases and J by 0 bases, with 13 bases between the two germline ends.